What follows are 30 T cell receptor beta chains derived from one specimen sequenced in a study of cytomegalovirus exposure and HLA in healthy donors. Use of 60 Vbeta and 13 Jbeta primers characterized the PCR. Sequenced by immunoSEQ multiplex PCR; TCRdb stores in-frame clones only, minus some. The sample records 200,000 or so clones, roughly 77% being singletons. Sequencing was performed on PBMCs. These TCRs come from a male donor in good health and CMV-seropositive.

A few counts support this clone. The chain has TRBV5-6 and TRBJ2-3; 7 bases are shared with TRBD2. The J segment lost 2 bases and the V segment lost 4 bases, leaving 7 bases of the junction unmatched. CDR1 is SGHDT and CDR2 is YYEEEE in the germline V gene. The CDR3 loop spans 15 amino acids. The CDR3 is CASSLSSGPTDTQYF. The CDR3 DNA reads TGTGCCAGCAGCCTCTCTAGCGGACCCACAGATACGCAGTATTTT.

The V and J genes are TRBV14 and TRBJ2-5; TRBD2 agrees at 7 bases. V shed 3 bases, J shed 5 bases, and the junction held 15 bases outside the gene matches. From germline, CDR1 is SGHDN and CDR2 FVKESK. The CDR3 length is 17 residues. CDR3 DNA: TGTGCCAGCAGCCAGAGGGACTGGCGGGAGTTTAGGGAGACCCAGTACTTC. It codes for CASSQRDWREFRETQYF.

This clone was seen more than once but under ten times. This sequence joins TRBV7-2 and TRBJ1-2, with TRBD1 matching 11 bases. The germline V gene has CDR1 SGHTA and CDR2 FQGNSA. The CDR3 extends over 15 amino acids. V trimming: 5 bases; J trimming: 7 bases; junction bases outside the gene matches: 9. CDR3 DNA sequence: TGTGCCAGCAGCCCGTCAGGACAGGGGGCCTTTGGCTACACCTTC. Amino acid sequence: CASSPSGQGAFGYTF.

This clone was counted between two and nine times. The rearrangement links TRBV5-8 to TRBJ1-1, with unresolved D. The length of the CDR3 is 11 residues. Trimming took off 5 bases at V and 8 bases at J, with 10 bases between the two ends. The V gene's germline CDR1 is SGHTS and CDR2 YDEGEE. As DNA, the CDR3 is TGTGCCAGCAGTTACCCACAAGAAGCTTTCTTT. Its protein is CASSYPQEAFF.

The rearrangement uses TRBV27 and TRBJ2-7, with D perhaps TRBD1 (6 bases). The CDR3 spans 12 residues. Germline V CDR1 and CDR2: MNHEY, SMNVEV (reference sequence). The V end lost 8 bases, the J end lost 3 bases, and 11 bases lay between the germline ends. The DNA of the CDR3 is TGTGCCAGCTCGATAGGGGGCTACGAGCAGTACTTC. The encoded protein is CASSIGGYEQYF.

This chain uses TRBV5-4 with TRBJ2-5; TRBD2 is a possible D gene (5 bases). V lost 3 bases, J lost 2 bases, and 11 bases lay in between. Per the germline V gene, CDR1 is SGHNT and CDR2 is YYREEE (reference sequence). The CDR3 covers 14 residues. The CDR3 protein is CASSSWELQETQYF. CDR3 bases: TGTGCCAGCAGCTCATGGGAGCTACAAGAGACCCAGTACTTC.

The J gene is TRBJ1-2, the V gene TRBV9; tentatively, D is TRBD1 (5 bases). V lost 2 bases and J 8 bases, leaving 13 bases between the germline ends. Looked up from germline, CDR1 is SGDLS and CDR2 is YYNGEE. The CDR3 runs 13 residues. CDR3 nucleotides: TGTGCCAGCAGCGTCACAGGTATGGGCGGCTACACCTTC. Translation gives CASSVTGMGGYTF.

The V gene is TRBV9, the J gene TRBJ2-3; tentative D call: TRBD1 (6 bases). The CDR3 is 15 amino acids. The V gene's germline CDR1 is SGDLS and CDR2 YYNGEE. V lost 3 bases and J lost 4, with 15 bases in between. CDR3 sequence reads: CASSAGTYRADTQYF. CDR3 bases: TGTGCCAGCAGCGCCGGAACTTACAGGGCAGATACGCAGTATTTT.

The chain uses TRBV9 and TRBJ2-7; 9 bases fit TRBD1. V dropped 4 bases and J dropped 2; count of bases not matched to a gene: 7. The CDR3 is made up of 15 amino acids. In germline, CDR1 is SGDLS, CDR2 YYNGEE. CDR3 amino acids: CASSPGQGLTYEQYF. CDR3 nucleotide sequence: TGTGCCAGCAGCCCGGGACAGGGCCTGACCTACGAGCAGTACTTC.

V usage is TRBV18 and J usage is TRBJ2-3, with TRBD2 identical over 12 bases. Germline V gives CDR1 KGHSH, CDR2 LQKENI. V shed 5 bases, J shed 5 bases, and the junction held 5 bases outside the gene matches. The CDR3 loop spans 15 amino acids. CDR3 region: CASSRLAGDQDTQYF. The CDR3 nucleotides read TGTGCCAGCTCAAGACTAGCGGGAGATCAAGATACGCAGTATTTT.

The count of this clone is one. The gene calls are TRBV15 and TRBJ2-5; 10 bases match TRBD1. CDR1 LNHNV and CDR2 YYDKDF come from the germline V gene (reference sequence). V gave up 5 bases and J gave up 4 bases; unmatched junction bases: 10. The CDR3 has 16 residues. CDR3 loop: CATSGMDRGERETQYF. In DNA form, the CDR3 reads TGTGCCACCAGCGGAATGGACAGGGGGGAGAGAGAGACCCAGTACTTC.

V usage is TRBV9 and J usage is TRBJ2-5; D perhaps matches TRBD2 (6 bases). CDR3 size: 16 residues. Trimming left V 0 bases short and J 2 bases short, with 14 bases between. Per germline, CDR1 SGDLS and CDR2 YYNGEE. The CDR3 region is CASSVGRGLFQETQYF. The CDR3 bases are TGTGCCAGCAGCGTAGGGAGGGGACTCTTTCAAGAGACCCAGTACTTC. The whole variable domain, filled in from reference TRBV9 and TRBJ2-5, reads DSGVTQTPKHLITATGQRVTLRCSPRSGDLSVYWYQQSLDQGLQFLIQYYNGEERAKGNILERFSAQQFPDLHSELNLSSLELGDSALYFCASSVGRGLFQETQYFGPGTRLLVL.

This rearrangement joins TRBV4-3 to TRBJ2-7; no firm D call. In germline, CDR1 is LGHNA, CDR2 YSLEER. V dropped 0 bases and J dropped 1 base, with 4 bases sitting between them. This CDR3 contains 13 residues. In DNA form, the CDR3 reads TGCGCCAGCAGCCAAGATCGGTCCTACGAGCAGTACTTC. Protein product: CASSQDRSYEQYF.

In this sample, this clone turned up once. The CDR3 DNA is TGTGCCTGGAGTTTGGGCGGGGGTTGGGGCAATCAGCCCCAGCATTTT. Protein: CAWSLGGGWGNQPQHF. This sequence joins TRBV30 and TRBJ1-5; D may be TRBD1 (5 bases). CDR1 is GTSNPN, CDR2 SVGIG, per germline (reference sequence). This CDR3 has 16 residues. Trimming removed 2 bases at V and 2 bases at J, with 16 bases between.

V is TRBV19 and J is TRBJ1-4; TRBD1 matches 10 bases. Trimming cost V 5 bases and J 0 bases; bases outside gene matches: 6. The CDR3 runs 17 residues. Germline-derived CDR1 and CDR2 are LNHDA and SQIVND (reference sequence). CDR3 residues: CASSGTGVVATNEKLFF. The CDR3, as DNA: TGTGCCAGTAGTGGGACAGGGGTCGTTGCAACTAATGAAAAACTGTTTTTT. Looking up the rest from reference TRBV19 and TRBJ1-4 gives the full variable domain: DGGITQSPKYLFRKEGQNVTLSCEQNLNHDAMYWYRQDPGQGLRLIYYSQIVNDFQKGDIAEGYSVSREKKESFPLTVTSAQKNPTAFYLCASSGTGVVATNEKLFFGSGTQLSVL.

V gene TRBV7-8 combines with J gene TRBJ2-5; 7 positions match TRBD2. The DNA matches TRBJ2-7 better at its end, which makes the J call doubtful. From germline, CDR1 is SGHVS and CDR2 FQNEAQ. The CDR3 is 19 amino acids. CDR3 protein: CASSRLVGRVGGTSYEQYF. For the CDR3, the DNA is TGTGCCAGCAGCCGCTTAGTGGGGAGGGTGGGAGGTACCTCCTACGAGCAGTACTTC.

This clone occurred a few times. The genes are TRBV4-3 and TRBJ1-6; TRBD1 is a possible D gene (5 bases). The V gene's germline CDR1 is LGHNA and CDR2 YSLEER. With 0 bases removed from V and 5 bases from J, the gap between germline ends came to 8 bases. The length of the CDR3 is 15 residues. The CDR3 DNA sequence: TGCGCCAGCAGCCAAGATTCGGGGGATAATTCACCCCTCCACTTT. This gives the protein CASSQDSGDNSPLHF.

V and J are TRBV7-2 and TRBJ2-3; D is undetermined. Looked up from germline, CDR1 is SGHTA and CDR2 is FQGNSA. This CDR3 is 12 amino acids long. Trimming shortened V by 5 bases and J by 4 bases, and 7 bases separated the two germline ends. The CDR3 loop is CASSTAPDTQYF. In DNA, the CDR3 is TGTGCCAGCAGCACAGCTCCAGATACGCAGTATTTT.

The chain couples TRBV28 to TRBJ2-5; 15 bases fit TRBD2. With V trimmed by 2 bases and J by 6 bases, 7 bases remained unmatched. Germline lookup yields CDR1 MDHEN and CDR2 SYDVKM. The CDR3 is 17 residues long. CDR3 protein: CASSLPGLAGGEKTQYF. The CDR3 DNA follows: TGTGCCAGCAGTTTACCCGGACTAGCGGGAGGGGAGAAGACCCAGTACTTC.

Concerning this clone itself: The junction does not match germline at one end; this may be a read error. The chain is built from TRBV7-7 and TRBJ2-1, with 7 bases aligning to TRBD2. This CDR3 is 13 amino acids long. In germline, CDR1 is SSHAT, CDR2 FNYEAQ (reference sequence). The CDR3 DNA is TGTGCTAGCAGCAGCGGGACCTACAATGAGCAGTTCTTC. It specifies CASSSGTYNEQFF. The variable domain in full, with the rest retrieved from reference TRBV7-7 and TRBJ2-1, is GAGVSQSPRYKVTKRGQDVTLRCDPISSHATLYWYQQALGQGPEFLTYFNYEAQPDKSGLPSDRFSAERPEGSISTLTIQRTEQRDSAMYRCASSSGTYNEQFFGPGTRLTVL.

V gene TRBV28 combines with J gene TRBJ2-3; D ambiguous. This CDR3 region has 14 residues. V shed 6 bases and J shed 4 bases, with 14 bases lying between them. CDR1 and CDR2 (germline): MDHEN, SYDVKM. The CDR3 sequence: CASSHPPAADTQYF. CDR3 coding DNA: TGTGCCAGCAGCCACCCCCCGGCGGCAGATACGCAGTATTTT.

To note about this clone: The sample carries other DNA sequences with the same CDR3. The CDR3 nucleotides are TGTGCCAGCAGCCCCCAGACAGCTCCTAATGAAAAACTGTTTTTT. This encodes CASSPQTAPNEKLFF. V gene TRBV9 combines with J gene TRBJ1-4, with D tentatively TRBD1 (5 bases). Looked up from germline, CDR1 is SGDLS and CDR2 is YYNGEE. Trimming pared 4 bases from V and 3 bases from J, leaving 13 bases between. This CDR3 has 15 residues.

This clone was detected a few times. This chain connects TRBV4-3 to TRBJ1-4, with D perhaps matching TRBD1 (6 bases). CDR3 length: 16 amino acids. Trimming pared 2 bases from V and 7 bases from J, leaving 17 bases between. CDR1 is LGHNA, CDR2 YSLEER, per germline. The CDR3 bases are TGCGCCAGCAGCCAATCTTACCGGGACACGGGTGAAAAACTGTTTTTT. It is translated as CASSQSYRDTGEKLFF.

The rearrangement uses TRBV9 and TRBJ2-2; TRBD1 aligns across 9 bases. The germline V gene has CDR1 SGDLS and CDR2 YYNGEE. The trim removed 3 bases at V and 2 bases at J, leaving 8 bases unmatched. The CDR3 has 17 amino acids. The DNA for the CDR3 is TGTGCCAGCAGCGGAGGGTGGACAGGGGTTAACACCGGGGAGCTGTTTTTT. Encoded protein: CASSGGWTGVNTGELFF.

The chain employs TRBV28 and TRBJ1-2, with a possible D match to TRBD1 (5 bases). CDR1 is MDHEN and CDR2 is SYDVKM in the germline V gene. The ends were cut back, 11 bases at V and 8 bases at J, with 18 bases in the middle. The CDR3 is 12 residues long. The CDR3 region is CAGQGQGGGYTF. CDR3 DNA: TGTGCCGGACAAGGCCAAGGAGGGGGCTACACCTTC.

The CDR3 DNA is TGCGCCAGCAGCGTATCCGAGAGTGAAAAACTGTTTTTT. Amino acid sequence: CASSVSESEKLFF. The V and J genes are TRBV4-1 and TRBJ1-4; the D is unclear. Germline values: CDR1 MGHRA, CDR2 YSYEKL. Trimming took off 5 bases at V and 7 bases at J, with 11 bases between the two ends. The CDR3 sequence is 13 residues long.

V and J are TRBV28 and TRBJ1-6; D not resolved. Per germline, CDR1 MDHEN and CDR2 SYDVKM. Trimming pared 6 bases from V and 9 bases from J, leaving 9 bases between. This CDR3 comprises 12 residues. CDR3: CASRTETSPLHF. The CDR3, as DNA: TGTGCCAGCAGGACGGAGACTTCACCCCTCCACTTT.

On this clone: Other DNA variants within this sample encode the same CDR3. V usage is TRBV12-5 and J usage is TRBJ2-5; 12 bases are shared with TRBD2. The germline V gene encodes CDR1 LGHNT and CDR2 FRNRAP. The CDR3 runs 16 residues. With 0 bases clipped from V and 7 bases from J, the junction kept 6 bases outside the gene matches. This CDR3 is CASGLVSSGGAGTQYF. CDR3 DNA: TGTGCTAGTGGTTTGGTATCTAGCGGGGGGGCCGGGACCCAGTACTTC.

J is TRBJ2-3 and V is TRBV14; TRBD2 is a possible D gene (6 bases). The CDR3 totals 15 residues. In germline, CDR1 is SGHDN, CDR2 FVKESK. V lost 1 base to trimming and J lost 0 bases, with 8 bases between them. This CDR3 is CASSQVGGSTDTQYF. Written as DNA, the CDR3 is TGTGCCAGCAGCCAAGTGGGGGGAAGCACAGATACGCAGTATTTT.

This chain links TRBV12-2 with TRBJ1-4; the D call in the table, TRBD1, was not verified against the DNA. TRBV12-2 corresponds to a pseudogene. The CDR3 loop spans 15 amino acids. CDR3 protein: CASRALRDSVEKLFF. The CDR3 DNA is TGTGCAAGTCGCGCTTTGCGGGACAGCGTTGAAAAACTGTTTTTT.